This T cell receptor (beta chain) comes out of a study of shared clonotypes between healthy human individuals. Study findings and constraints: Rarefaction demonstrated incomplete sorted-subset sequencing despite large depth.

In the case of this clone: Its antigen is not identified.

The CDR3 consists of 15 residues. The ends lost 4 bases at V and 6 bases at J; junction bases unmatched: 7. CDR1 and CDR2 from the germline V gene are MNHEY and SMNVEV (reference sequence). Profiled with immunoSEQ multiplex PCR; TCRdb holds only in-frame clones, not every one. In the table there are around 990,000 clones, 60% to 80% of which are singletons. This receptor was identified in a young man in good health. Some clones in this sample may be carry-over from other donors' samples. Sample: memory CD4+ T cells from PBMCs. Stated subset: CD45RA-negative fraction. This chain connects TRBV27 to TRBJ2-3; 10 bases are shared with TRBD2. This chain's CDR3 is CASSSLAGGRDTQYF. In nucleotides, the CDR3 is TGTGCCAGCAGTTCCTTAGCGGGAGGTCGCGATACGCAGTATTTT.